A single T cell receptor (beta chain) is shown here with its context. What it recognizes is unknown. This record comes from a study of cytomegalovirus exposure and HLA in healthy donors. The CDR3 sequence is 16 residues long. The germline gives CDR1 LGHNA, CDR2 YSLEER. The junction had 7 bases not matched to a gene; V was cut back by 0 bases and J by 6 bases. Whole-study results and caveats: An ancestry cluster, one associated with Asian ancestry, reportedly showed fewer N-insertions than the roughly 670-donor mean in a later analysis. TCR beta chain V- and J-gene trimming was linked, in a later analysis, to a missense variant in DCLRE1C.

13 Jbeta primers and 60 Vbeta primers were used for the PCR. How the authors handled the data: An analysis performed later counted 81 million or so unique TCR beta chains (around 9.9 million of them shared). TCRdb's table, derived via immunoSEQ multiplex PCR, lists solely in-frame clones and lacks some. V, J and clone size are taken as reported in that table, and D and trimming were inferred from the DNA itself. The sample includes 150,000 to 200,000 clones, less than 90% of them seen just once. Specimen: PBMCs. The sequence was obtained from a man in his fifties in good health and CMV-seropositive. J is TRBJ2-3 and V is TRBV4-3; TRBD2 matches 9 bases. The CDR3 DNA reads TGCGCCAGCAGCCAAGATGGTGCAGCGGGGGGTGATACGCAGTATTTT. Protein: CASSQDGAAGGDTQYF.